A selection of T cell receptor beta chains follows, all from one sample in a study of CD8+CD57+ T cells in acquired aplastic anemia. TCRdb analysed the reads with MiXCR anew, one entry per CDR3 protein. The table lists about 160,000 distinct CDR3 sequences, about 48% of them singletons, with 25% to 40% in the top ten. The sequenced material came from sorted CD4+, CD8+, or CD8+CD57+ T cells (not recorded which) from PBMCs. The receptor source for this set is a human donor with aplastic anemia. Both conserved end residues are trimmed from each CDR3. Part of the rows lack a size; the others show once, few, many or a class for expanded clones.

v_call	clone_size	cdr3_length	j_call	cdr3_aa
TRBV5-1	.	16	TRBJ1-4	ASRPSGTGPPLDEKLF
TRBV24-1	few	10	TRBJ2-5	ATSDLLETQY
TRBV20-1	once	11	TRBJ2-1	SWISGGAAEQF
TRBV4-3	.	12	TRBJ2-7	ASSQEQARGEQY
TRBV9	many	12	TRBJ2-1	ASSGLARRNEQF
TRBV15	.	13	TRBJ2-7	ATSRGGAGSYEQY
TRBV20-1	.	11	TRBJ2-3	SAWTFRTDTQY
TRBV2	.	15	TRBJ2-3	ASNSLAGGRSADTQY
TRBV7-2	many	13	TRBJ1-4	ASSLAQNRWEKLF
TRBV7-9	.	12	TRBJ1-6	ASSSQGQSSPLH
TRBV9	.	11	TRBJ1-2	ASHGGPFYGYT
TRBV5-4	many	11	TRBJ1-2	ASSGRTVYGYT